The source of this TCR beta chain is a study of blood T cell repertoires in COVID-19. Produced via immunoSEQ multiplex PCR; TCRdb's table is partial and in-frame only. Of about 370,000 clones listed, roughly nine tenths are singletons. From germline, CDR1 is SEHNR and CDR2 FQNEAQ (reference sequence). The CDR3 loop spans 15 amino acids. V shed 1 base and J shed 0 bases, with 9 bases lying between them. The TCR originated in a woman in her thirties with COVID-19, enrolled during active disease. Material for sequencing was peripheral blood. The genes are TRBV7-9 and TRBJ1-1, with D unclear. CDR3: CASSLVTGVNTEAFF. The CDR3 DNA sequence: TGTGCCAGCAGCTTAGTTACCGGGGTGAACACTGAAGCTTTCTTT.